Reported below is one T cell receptor (beta chain). This clonotype was seen a few times. The specificity of this receptor is unknown. Per-nucleotide qualities are absent, and no much larger clonotype sits a single base away. Ophthalmopathy patients had moderately to severely active disease, Clinical Activity Score of at least 3, NOSPECS grade of at least 4, and duration under 3 months. Patients with uncontrolled infections, other autoimmune diseases, pregnancy or lactation were excluded. Diagnoses relied on clinical symptoms, serum thyroxine and TRAb, thyroid ultrasound and orbital computed tomography. Ficoll-Paque density gradient centrifugation was used to isolate PBMCs from 10 ml of fresh peripheral blood. Total RNA was extracted using Trizol reagent, and RNA quality was assessed on an Agilent 2100 Bioanalyzer. Looking up the germline V gene yields CDR1 SGHDN and CDR2 FVKESK. Unmatched junction bases come to 5, with V trimmed by 5 bases and J by 3 bases. Taken from cysteine to phenylalanine, the CDR3 has 16 residues. Only CDR3 DNA remains: 48 bases, in frame from the first base.

This sample was included in a study of T cells in Graves' hyperthyroidism and ophthalmopathy (dated by TCRdb to about 2019). About the study as a whole: Peripheral blood was sampled at the time of initial diagnosis, prior to any treatment. To identify distinguishing TCR V-J signatures, a discovery cohort of about 100 patients was used, comprising 40 to 45 with Graves' ophthalmopathy and around 60 with stable Graves' hyperthyroidism. Whether ophthalmopathy could be predicted prospectively was tested in an independent validation cohort made up of about 20 hyperthyroidism patients plus 17 patients who later progressed to ophthalmopathy. For training and testing, the 100 or so patients in the discovery cohort were randomly divided in a 7:3 ratio. Thyroid tissue and blood T-cell repertoires from roughly 6 Graves' hyperthyroidism patients were also compared in the study. After blood sampling, hyperthyroidism patients were treated with methimazole at a starting dose of 30 mg daily, and ophthalmopathy patients were treated with high-dose intravenous methylprednisolone. According to the paper, TCR Vbeta CDR3 sequencing was carried out on 135 peripheral blood samples, which came from approximately 41 ophthalmopathy, roughly 75 hyperthyroidism and roughly 17 progressor patients.

General study outcomes and caveats: Most expanded thyroid clonotypes (frequency above 0.001) were also detected in blood, a finding suggesting that blood repertoires may reflect thyroid immune responses. In validation, the model predicted progression to ophthalmopathy a median of about 6.5 months before onset, with 70% to 71% sensitivity and more than 72% specificity. In cross-validation, a model built on a 13 V-J signature told ophthalmopathy apart from stable hyperthyroidism with just under 90% sensitivity and around 84% specificity, and in testing the same model reached 80%/75%. No statistical method was used to set the sample size in advance, and investigators knew the group allocation.

The TCR beta CDR3 regions were amplified from RNA transcripts. A first-round RT-PCR of the TCR CDR3 used the HTBI primer set with the Qiagen OneStep RT-PCR kit. The libraries were constructed in a second round of multiplex PCR and then size-selected and purified. Sequencing of the libraries was done on an Illumina HiSeq2000 using paired-end 100 bp reads. For the original study's pipeline: SOAPnuke was used to process the raw data, removing reads that contained adapters or uncalled bases, had a mean Phred below 15, or lacked an exact match to the constant primer or identifier. COPE v1.2.5 was used to merge the high-quality paired reads, and each unique nucleotide sequence was defined as a clonotype. Clonotypes were aligned to IMGT TRBV, TRBD and TRBJ reference segments using MiTCR v1.1. The analysis included only V-J combinations with a frequency above 0.0001, which together covered more than 99% of the repertoires. A TCS score was defined as the ratio of F50 (clonal expansion) to E x V (chaos), with BLOSUM62-based TCRdist applied between CDR3 peptides within each V-J. Welch's t-statistics and random forest reduced roughly 540 V-J features to fewer than 15, which were used in a naive Bayes classifier (R e1071). The public reads were quality trimmed at Q25 with fastp and then assembled into clones with MiXCR by TCRdb, keeping productive beta chains. Each CDR3 protein gets just one entry, which takes the most common genes and DNA from the rows behind it. These V and J calls rely on TCRdb rather than the paper's analysis. The sample table contains over 500,000 distinct CDR3 sequences; only one count was recorded for around 15% of them. The leading ten clones occupy approximately 32% of the sample.

The rearrangement combines TRBV14 with TRBJ2-4; 12 central nucleotides agree with TRBD1. The sample comprised blood. This receptor was identified in a woman in her twenties or thirties with Graves' ophthalmopathy. CDR3 reads: CASSEGQGAVKNIQYF. The DNA is as follows: TGTGCCAGCAGCGAGGGACAGGGGGCAGTCAAAAACATTCAGTACTTC.